A selection of T cell receptor beta chains follows, all from one sample in a study of cytomegalovirus exposure and HLA in healthy donors. Only in-frame clones appear in the TCRdb table, and some are missing; sequencing was by immunoSEQ multiplex PCR. The sample contains about 170,000 clones, approximately 70% of which appear only once. Sequences were obtained from PBMCs. Receptors originate from a woman aged 18 to 35 in good health and CMV-seropositive. CDR3s include the opening cysteine and the closing phenylalanine or tryptophan. D genes are given only for firm matches.

d_gene,v_gene,CDR3aa
NA,TRBV29-1,CSVVRNTEAFF
TRBD1,TRBV6-1,CASNLGQGYNYGYTF
TRBD1,TRBV10-2,CASSWTGGEQYF
NA,TRBV7-2,CASRAQSNQPQHF
TRBD2,TRBV7-3,CASSSGLAGGNEQFF
TRBD1,TRBV27,CASSPRDRAHPAFF
NA,TRBV9,CASSVGAGSEAFF
NA,TRBV19,CASAGNLNTEAFF
NA,TRBV30,CAWRRGENTGELFF
TRBD2,TRBV7-2,CASSQFSGGAFEQYF
TRBD1,TRBV28,CASRSTGGWTEAFF
NA,TRBV6-1,CASTLQGGRYEQYF
TRBD1,TRBV18,CASSPSRQGAASFTEAFF
NA,TRBV6-1,CASSTTDGNQPQHF
NA,TRBV14,CASSQKSYEQYF
TRBD2,TRBV2,CASRPGTSGYEQYF